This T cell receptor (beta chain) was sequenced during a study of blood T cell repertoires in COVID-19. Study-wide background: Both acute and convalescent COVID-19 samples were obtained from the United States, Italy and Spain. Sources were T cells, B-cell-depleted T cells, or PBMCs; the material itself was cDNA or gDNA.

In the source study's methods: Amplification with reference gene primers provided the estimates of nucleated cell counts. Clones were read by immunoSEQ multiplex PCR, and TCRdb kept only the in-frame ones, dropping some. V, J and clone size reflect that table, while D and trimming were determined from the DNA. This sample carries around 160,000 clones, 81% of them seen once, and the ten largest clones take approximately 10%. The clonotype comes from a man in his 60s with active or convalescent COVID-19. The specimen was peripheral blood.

The chain's CDR3 is CASSYPSGGLTLEQFF. CDR3 in DNA: TGTGCCAGCAGTTATCCTAGCGGGGGTTTGACGTTAGAGCAGTTCTTC. The rearrangement uses TRBV6-2 or TRBV6-3 and TRBJ2-1, with 10 bases matching TRBD2. Germline CDR1 MNHEY, CDR2 SVGEGT. The V segment lost 3 bases and the J segment 10 bases; nucleotides outside the gene matches: 12. The length of the CDR3 is 16 residues.